This T cell receptor (beta chain) stems from a study of T cells in Graves' hyperthyroidism and ophthalmopathy. Study in general: Peripheral blood was acquired at first diagnosis, ahead of any therapy whatsoever.

Lactation, pregnancy, other autoimmune disease or uncontrolled infection led to exclusion of patients. Study-wide points: Ophthalmopathy was distinguished from stable hyperthyroidism by 13 V-J signatures.

The ends were cut back, 2 bases at V and 4 bases at J, with 17 bases in the middle. Germline V gives CDR1 SNHLY, CDR2 FYNNEI. CDR3 length: 17 residues. This clonotype occurred a few times. The target antigen is unknown. Researchers amplified the TCR beta CDR3 regions from RNA transcripts. First-round RT-PCR with HTBI primers amplified the TCR CDR3 region. One entry per CDR3 protein results from TCRdb running MiXCR on the multiplex PCR reads. Among 96,000 or so distinct CDR3 sequences listed, roughly 49% were seen once. The TCR was taken from a middle-aged woman with Graves' hyperthyroidism. The chain is built from TRBV2 and TRBJ2-2; D is possibly TRBD2 (7 bases). Material: blood. CDR3 region: CASSEWGRGGRTGELFF. CDR3 nucleotide sequence: TGTGCCAGCAGTGAATGGGGGAGGGGGGGGCGCACCGGGGAGCTGTTTTTT.